The rows below give T cell receptor beta chains drawn from one sample of a study of regulatory T cells in long-lasting Graves disease. TCRdb fed the multiplex PCR reads into MiXCR, producing one record per CDR3 protein. The table includes 520,000 or so distinct CDR3 sequences, 9.5% to 15% detected once. These data also featured in a second study, about T cells in Graves' hyperthyroidism and ophthalmopathy.

The source material was peripheral blood mononuclear cells (PBMCs), sampled at new diagnosis, from a patient treated with antithyroid drugs. Receptor source: a woman aged 30 to 39 with Graves disease. Each CDR3 is given with its conserved first and last residue.

v_gene: TRBV10-3; j_gene: TRBJ2-5; CDR3aa: CAIFSPGAQETQYF
v_gene: TRBV29-1; j_gene: TRBJ1-1; CDR3aa: CSVADRGYTEAFF
v_gene: TRBV4-3; j_gene: TRBJ2-5; CDR3aa: CASSQVTWGETQYF
v_gene: TRBV20-1; j_gene: TRBJ2-5; CDR3aa: CSARPGPGTQYF
v_gene: TRBV12-3/TRBV12-4; j_gene: TRBJ2-3; CDR3aa: CASSLTGANTDTQYF
v_gene: TRBV30; j_gene: TRBJ2-1; CDR3aa: CAWSVLGLYVQGNEQFF
v_gene: TRBV7-3; j_gene: TRBJ1-4; CDR3aa: CASSLNRGPGEKLFF
v_gene: TRBV14; j_gene: TRBJ2-5; CDR3aa: CASSQEWQETQYF
v_gene: TRBV7-3; j_gene: TRBJ2-1; CDR3aa: CASSSHPSSHNEQFF
v_gene: TRBV19; j_gene: TRBJ1-1; CDR3aa: CASTSGAANTEAFF
v_gene: TRBV30; j_gene: TRBJ2-7; CDR3aa: CAWNKGKGAYEQYF
v_gene: TRBV7-2; j_gene: TRBJ1-2; CDR3aa: CASSLFSGDRILRGYTF
v_gene: TRBV19; j_gene: TRBJ1-5; CDR3aa: CASRRGEQPQHF
v_gene: TRBV7-2; j_gene: TRBJ1-6; CDR3aa: CASRAGTGRSGGNSPLHF
v_gene: TRBV7-2; j_gene: TRBJ1-5; CDR3aa: CASSLGTMTYQPQHF
v_gene: TRBV9; j_gene: TRBJ1-4; CDR3aa: CASSVEPGGTEKLFF
v_gene: TRBV27; j_gene: TRBJ1-6; CDR3aa: CASSFQDRGYDSPLHF
v_gene: TRBV11-2; j_gene: TRBJ2-2; CDR3aa: CASSSRDRVSGELFF
v_gene: TRBV3-1; j_gene: TRBJ1-6; CDR3aa: CASSQDREAPLHF
v_gene: TRBV28; j_gene: TRBJ1-1; CDR3aa: CASSGMVKDTEAFF
v_gene: TRBV29-1; j_gene: TRBJ1-3; CDR3aa: CSVEDAGQHSGNTIYF
v_gene: TRBV28; j_gene: TRBJ1-1; CDR3aa: CASSLGQGYTEAFF
v_gene: TRBV20-1; j_gene: TRBJ2-3; CDR3aa: CSASITLTSTDTQYF
v_gene: TRBV6-1; j_gene: TRBJ1-1; CDR3aa: CASLYYGEAFF
v_gene: TRBV20-1; j_gene: TRBJ2-7; CDR3aa: CSASLGAYEQYF
v_gene: TRBV19; j_gene: TRBJ2-1; CDR3aa: CASSRGGGTVNEQFF
v_gene: TRBV10-3; j_gene: TRBJ1-1; CDR3aa: CAISESGYVNTEAFF
v_gene: TRBV7-8; j_gene: TRBJ2-3; CDR3aa: CASSRRGTGDTDTQYF
v_gene: TRBV5-1; j_gene: TRBJ2-1; CDR3aa: CASKRDYPGYNEQFF
v_gene: TRBV12-3/TRBV12-4; j_gene: TRBJ1-2; CDR3aa: CASSPQGSIPDYGYTF
v_gene: TRBV30; j_gene: TRBJ2-7; CDR3aa: CAWLKGYEQYF
v_gene: TRBV7-2; j_gene: TRBJ2-3; CDR3aa: CASSSRSLSSTDTQYF
v_gene: TRBV20-1; j_gene: TRBJ1-2; CDR3aa: CSARGLDRVRVNYGYTF
v_gene: TRBV4-3; j_gene: TRBJ2-7; CDR3aa: CASSHKKTSYEQYF
v_gene: TRBV5-1; j_gene: TRBJ1-5; CDR3aa: CASSFDGGLAQPQHF
v_gene: TRBV4-1; j_gene: TRBJ2-7; CDR3aa: CASSQPGLTYEQYF
v_gene: TRBV24-1; j_gene: TRBJ2-7; CDR3aa: CATSSRQGGYEQYF
v_gene: TRBV7-2; j_gene: TRBJ2-1; CDR3aa: CASSFAQGSYNEQFF
v_gene: TRBV27; j_gene: TRBJ2-7; CDR3aa: CASSSSSGSPYEQYF
v_gene: TRBV4-2; j_gene: TRBJ1-2; CDR3aa: CASSQETDRGSYGYTF
v_gene: TRBV4-1; j_gene: TRBJ2-7; CDR3aa: CASSQLGQLLYF
v_gene: TRBV28; j_gene: TRBJ1-5; CDR3aa: CATSLGGQPQHF
v_gene: TRBV30; j_gene: TRBJ2-7; CDR3aa: CAFSGASYEQYF
v_gene: TRBV4-3; j_gene: TRBJ2-1; CDR3aa: CASSQDLAGTYNEQFF
v_gene: TRBV11-2; j_gene: TRBJ2-7; CDR3aa: CASRGGLAGVEQYF
v_gene: TRBV6-1; j_gene: TRBJ2-2; CDR3aa: CASSGANTGELFF